This T cell receptor (beta chain) was profiled in a study of blood T cells in healthy people across ages. Notes on the study in general: Higher diversity and more naive CD4+ cells were features of long-lived donors, compared to aged donors.

Each sample yielded at least 6 micrograms of PBMC total RNA. This clonotype was counted many times. As yet, its antigen is unknown. A J-beta primer mix and a sample-barcoded 5' primer were used in a second PCR of about 7 to 12 cycles. TCRdb re-called the 5' RACE reads with MiXCR, one entry per CDR3 protein. The sample includes hundreds of thousands of distinct CDR3 sequences, around 52% of them seen just once. Germline V gene data show CDR1 as LGHDT and CDR2 as YNNKEL (reference sequence). The CDR3 length is 15 residues. The V gene lost 1 base and the J gene lost 1 base, with 8 bases spanning the gap. The chain joins TRBV3-1 to TRBJ2-1; D unresolved. The sample was blood. The receptor was derived from a woman aged 80 or over in good health. The CDR3 DNA reads as TGTGCCAGCAGCCAAGGAACCGAGTCCTACAATGAGCAGTTCTTC. Protein product: CASSQGTESYNEQFF.